Below, one TCR beta chain is given with its context. This sample was taken from a study of blood T cell repertoires in COVID-19. Study overall: Samples representing acute and convalescent COVID-19 were sourced from the United States, Italy and Spain.

Enrolled through a virtual design, the participants were between 18 and 89 years of age and came from 24 US areas. In the authors' workflow: Cell counts per sample came from amplifying reference gene primers. TCRdb's table, derived via immunoSEQ multiplex PCR, lists solely in-frame clones and lacks some. V and J calls and clone size are as listed in that table; D and trimming were resolved from the DNA. The data show around 300,000 clones, 89% seen once. V gave up 5 bases and J gave up 6 bases; unmatched junction bases: 9. The CDR3 is 16 amino acids. Germline V lookup: CDR1 LNHDA, CDR2 SQIVND (reference sequence).

The sequenced sample was PBMCs or T cells enriched from blood (not recorded which). This TCR was recovered from a woman aged 25 to 39 who had recovered from COVID-19. The chain has TRBV19 and TRBJ2-2, with 10 positions matching TRBD2. The CDR3 reads CASSVNSGRRSGELFF. The CDR3 coding sequence is TGTGCCAGTAGTGTCAATAGCGGGAGGCGCTCCGGGGAGCTGTTTTTT.